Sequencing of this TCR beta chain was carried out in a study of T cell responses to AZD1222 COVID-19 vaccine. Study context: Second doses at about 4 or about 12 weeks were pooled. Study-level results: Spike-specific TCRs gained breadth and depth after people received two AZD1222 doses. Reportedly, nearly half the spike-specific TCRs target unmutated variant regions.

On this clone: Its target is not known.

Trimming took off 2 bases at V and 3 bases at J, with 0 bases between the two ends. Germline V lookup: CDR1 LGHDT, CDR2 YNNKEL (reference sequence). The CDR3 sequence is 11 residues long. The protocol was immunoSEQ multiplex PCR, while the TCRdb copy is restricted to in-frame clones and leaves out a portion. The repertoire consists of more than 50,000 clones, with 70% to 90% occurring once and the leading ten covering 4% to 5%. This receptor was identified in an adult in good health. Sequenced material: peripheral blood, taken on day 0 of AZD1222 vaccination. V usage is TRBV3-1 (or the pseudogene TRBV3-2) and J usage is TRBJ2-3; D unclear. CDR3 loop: CASSQTDTQYF. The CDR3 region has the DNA TGTGCCAGCAGCCAAACAGATACGCAGTATTTT.